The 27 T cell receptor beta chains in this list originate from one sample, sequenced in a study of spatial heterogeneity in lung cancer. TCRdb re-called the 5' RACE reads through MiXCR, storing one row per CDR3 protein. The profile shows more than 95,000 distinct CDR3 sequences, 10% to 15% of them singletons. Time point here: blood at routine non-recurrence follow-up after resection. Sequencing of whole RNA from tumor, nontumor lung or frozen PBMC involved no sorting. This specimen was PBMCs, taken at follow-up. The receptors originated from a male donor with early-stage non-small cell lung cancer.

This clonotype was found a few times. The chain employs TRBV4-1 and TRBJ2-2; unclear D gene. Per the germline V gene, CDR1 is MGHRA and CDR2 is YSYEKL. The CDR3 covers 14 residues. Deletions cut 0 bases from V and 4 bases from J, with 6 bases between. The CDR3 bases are TGCGCCAGCAGCCAAGATGAAGGCACCGGGGAGCTGTTTTTT. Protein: CASSQDEGTGELFF.

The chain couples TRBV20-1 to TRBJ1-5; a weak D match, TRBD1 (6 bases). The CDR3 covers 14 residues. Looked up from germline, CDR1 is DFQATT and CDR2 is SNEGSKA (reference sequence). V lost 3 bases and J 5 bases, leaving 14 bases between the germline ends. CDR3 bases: TGCAGTGCTAGGCACACAGGGCCTTATCAGCCCCAGCATTTT. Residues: CSARHTGPYQPQHF.

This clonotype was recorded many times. In DNA, the CDR3 is TGTGCCAGCAGTAAAGACAGGGGGAATTCACCCCTCCACTTT. Amino acids: CASSKDRGNSPLHF. The J gene is TRBJ1-6, the V gene TRBV6-2 or TRBV6-3, with 9 bases matching TRBD1. V lost 5 bases to trimming and J lost 7 bases; unmatched junction nucleotides: 3. Germline V gene lookup returns CDR1 MNHEY and CDR2 SVGEGT. The length of the CDR3 is 14 residues.

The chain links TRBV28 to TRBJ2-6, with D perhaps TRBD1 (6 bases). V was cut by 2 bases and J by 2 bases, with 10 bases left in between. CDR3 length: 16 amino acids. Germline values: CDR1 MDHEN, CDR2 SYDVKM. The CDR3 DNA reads TGTGCCAGCAGTTTACAGGGGACGGCTGGGGCCAACGTCCTGACTTTC. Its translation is CASSLQGTAGANVLTF.

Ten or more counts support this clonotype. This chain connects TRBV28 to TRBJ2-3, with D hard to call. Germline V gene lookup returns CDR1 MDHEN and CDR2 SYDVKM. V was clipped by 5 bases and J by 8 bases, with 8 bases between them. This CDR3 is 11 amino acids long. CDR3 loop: CASSPQVTQYF. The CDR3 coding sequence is TGTGCCAGCAGTCCGCAGGTTACGCAGTATTTT.

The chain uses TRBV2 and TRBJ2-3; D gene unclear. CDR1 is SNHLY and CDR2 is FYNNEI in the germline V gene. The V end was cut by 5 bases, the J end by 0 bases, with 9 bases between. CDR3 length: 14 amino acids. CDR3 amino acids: CASSIQSSTDTQYF. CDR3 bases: TGTGCCAGCAGTATTCAATCTAGCACAGATACGCAGTATTTT. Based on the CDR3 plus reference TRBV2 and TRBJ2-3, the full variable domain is EPEVTQTPSHQVTQMGQEVILRCVPISNHLYFYWYRQILGQKVEFLVSFYNNEISEKSEIFDDQFSVERPDGSNFTLKIRSTKLEDSAMYFCASSIQSSTDTQYFGPGTRLTVL.

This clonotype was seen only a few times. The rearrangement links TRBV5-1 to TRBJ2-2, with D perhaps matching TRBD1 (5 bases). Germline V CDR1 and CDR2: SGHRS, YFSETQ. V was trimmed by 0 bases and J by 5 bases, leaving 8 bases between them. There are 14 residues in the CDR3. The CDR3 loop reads CASSLEGPTGELFF. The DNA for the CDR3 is TGCGCCAGCAGCTTGGAGGGGCCGACCGGGGAGCTGTTTTTT.

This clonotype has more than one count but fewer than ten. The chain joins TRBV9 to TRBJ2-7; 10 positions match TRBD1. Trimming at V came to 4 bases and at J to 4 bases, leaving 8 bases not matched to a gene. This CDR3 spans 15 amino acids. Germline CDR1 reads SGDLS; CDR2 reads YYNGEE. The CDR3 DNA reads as TGTGCCAGCAGCTACGGGACAGGGGATATTTACGAGCAGTACTTC. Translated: CASSYGTGDIYEQYF.

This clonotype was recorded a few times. The CDR3: CSARSEKGLYGYTF. The CDR3 region has the DNA TGCAGTGCTAGATCAGAAAAGGGGCTGTATGGCTACACCTTC. The genes are TRBV20-1 and TRBJ1-2; tentatively, D is TRBD1 (5 bases). Trimming left V 2 bases short and J 5 bases short, with 15 bases between. Germline V CDR1 and CDR2: DFQATT, SNEGSKA (reference sequence). The CDR3 sequence is 14 residues long.

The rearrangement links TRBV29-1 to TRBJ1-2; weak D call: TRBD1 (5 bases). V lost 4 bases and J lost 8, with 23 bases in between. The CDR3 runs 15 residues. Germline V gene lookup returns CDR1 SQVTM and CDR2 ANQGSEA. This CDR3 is CSVVERGARGSGYTF. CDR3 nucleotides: TGCAGCGTTGTCGAACGAGGGGCGCGAGGTAGCGGCTACACCTTC.

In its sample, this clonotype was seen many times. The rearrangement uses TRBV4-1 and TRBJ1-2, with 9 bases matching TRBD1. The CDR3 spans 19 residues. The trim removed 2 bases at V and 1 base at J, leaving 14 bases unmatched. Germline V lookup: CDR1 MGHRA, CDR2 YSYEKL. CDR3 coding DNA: TGCGCCAGCAGCCAACTTACCCGGGACAGGGTATCGGGTAACTATGGCTACACCTTC. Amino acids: CASSQLTRDRVSGNYGYTF.

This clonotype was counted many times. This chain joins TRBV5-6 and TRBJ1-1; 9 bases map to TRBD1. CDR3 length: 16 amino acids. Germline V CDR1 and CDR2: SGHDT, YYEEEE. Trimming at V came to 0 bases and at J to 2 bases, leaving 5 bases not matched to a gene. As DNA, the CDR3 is TGTGCCAGCAGCTTGGTTGGACAGGGGATCAACACTGAAGCTTTCTTT. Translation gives CASSLVGQGINTEAFF. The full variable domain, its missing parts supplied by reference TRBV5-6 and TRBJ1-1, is DAGVTQSPTHLIKTRGQQVTLRCSPKSGHDTVSWYQQALGQGPQFIFQYYEEEERQRGNFPDRFSGHQFPNYSSELNVNALLLGDSALYLCASSLVGQGINTEAFFGQGTRLTVV.

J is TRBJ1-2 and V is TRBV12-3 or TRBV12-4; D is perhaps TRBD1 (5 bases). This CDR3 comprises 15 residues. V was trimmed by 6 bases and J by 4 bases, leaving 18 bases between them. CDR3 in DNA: TGTGCCAGCAGAGCCGGGACGGGGGAGTCCTATGGCTACACCTTC. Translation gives CASRAGTGESYGYTF.

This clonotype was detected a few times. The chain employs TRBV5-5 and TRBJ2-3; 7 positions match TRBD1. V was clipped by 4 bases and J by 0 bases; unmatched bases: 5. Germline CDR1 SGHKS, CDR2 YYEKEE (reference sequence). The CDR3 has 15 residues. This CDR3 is CASSLGTVSTDTQYF. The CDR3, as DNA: TGTGCCAGCAGCCTTGGGACAGTTAGCACAGATACGCAGTATTTT.

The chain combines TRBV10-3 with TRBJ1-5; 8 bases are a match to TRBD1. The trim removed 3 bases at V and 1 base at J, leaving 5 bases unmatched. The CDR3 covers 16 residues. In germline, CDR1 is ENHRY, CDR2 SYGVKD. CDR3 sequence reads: CAISDRGLGSNQPQHF. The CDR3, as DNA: TGTGCCATCAGTGACAGGGGGCTCGGCAGCAATCAGCCCCAGCATTTT.

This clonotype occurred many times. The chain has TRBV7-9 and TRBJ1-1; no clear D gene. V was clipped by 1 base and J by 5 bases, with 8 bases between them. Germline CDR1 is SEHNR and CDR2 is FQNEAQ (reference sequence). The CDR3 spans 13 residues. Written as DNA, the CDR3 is TGTGCCAGCAGCTTAGAGGTAGGGACTGAAGCTTTCTTT. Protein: CASSLEVGTEAFF.

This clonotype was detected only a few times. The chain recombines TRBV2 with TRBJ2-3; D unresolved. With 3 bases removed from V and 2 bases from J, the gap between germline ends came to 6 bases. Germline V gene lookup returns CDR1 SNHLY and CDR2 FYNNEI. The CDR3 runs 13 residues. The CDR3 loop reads CASSETATDTQYF. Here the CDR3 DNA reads TGTGCCAGCAGTGAGACCGCCACAGATACGCAGTATTTT.

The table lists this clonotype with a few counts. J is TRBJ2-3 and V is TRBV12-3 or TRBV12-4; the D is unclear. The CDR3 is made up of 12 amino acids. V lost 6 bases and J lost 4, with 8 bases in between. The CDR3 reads CASSRLPDTQYF. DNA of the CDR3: TGTGCCAGCAGCAGACTCCCAGATACGCAGTATTTT.

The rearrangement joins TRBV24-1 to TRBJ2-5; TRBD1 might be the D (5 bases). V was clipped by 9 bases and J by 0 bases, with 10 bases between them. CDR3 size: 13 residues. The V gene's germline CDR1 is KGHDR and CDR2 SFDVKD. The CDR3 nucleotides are TGTGCCACCTCCCAGGGTGACCAAGAGACCCAGTACTTC. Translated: CATSQGDQETQYF.

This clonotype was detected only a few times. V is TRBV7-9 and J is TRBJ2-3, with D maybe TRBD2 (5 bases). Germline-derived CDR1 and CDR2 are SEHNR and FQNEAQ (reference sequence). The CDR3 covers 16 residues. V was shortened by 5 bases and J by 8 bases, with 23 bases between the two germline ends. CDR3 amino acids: CASSIGSTAGWGTQYF. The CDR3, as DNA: TGTGCCAGCAGCATAGGAAGTACTGCGGGTTGGGGTACGCAGTATTTT.

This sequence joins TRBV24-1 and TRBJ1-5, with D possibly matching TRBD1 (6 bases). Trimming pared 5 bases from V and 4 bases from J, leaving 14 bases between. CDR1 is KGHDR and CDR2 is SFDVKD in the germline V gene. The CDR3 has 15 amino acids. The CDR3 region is CATSARGSSNQPQHF. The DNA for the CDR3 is TGTGCCACCAGTGCCAGGGGCTCTTCTAATCAGCCCCAGCATTTT.

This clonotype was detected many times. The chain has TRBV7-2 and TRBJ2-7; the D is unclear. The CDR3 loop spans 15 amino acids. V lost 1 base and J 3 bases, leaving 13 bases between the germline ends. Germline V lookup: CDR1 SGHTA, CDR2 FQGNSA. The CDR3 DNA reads TGTGCCAGCAGCTTAGTCGGTCCGGCGGACTACGAGCAGTACTTC. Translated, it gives CASSLVGPADYEQYF. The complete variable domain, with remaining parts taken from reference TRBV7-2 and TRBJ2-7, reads GAGVSQSPSNKVTEKGKDVELRCDPISGHTALYWYRQSLGQGLEFLIYFQGNSAPDKSGLPSDRFSAERTGGSVSTLTIQRTQQEDSAVYLCASSLVGPADYEQYFGPGTRLTVT.

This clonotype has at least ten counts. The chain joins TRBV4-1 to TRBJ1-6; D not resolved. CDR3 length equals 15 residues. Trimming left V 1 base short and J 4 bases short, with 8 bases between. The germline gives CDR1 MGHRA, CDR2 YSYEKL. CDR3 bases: TGCGCCAGCAGCCAAGGGACGGGGTATAATTCACCCCTCCACTTT. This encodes CASSQGTGYNSPLHF.

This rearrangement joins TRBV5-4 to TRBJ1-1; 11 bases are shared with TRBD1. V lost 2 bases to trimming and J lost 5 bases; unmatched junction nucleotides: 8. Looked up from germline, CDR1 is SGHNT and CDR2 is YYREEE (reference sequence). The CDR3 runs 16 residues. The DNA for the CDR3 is TGTGCCAGCAGCTTATGGGGACGGGACAGGGGGACTGAAGCTTTCTTT. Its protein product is CASSLWGRDRGTEAFF.

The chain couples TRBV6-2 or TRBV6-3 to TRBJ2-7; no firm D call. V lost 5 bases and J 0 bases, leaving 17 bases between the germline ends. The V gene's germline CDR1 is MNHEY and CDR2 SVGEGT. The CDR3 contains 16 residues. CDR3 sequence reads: CASSSRGRLSSYEQYF. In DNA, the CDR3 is TGTGCCAGCAGTAGCCGAGGACGGTTGAGCTCCTACGAGCAGTACTTC.

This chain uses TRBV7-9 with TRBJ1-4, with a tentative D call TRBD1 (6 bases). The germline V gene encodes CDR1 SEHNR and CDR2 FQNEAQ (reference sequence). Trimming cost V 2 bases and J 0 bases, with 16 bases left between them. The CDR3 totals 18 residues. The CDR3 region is CASSLIVGTSATNEKLFF. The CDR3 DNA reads TGTGCCAGCAGCTTAATCGTTGGGACATCGGCAACTAATGAAAAACTGTTTTTT.

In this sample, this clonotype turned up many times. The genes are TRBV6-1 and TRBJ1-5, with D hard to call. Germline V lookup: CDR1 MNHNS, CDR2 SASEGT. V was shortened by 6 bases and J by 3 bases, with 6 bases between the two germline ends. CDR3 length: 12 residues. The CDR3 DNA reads TGTGCCAGCAGAGACTCCAATCAGCCCCAGCATTTT. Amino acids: CASRDSNQPQHF.